The clone carrying this T cell receptor (beta chain) was counted a few times. Its antigen is not known. This entry comes from a study of tumor and adjacent non-tumor tissue in lung cancer. Study as a whole: Aged roughly 30 to 85 years, patients included fewer than 11 men and roughly five women with stage I to III disease.

CDR1 and CDR2 from the germline V gene are SGHDT and YYEEEE. CDR3 length: 15 residues. The V gene lost 4 bases and the J gene lost 2 bases, with 14 bases spanning the gap. TCRbeta libraries were built with three rounds of nested PCR, modified from ARM-PCR. TCRdb redid the calling of the multiplex PCR reads with MiXCR, one entry per CDR3 protein. The sample contains 47,000 or so distinct CDR3 sequences, 64% of which appear only once. The template was RNA from unsorted bulk tissue. The normal lung tissue was taken more than 3 cm from the tumor edge. Broader study findings: Normal lung showed higher cumulative top 100 clone frequency than tumor.

Material: distant non-tumor lung tissue. This TCR was sampled from an older woman with non-small cell lung cancer. The chain links TRBV5-6 to TRBJ2-3, with a possible D match to TRBD1 (6 bases). As DNA, the CDR3 is TGTGCCAGCAGCAATGACAGGCTAAACACAGATACGCAGTATTTT. Amino acid sequence: CASSNDRLNTDTQYF.